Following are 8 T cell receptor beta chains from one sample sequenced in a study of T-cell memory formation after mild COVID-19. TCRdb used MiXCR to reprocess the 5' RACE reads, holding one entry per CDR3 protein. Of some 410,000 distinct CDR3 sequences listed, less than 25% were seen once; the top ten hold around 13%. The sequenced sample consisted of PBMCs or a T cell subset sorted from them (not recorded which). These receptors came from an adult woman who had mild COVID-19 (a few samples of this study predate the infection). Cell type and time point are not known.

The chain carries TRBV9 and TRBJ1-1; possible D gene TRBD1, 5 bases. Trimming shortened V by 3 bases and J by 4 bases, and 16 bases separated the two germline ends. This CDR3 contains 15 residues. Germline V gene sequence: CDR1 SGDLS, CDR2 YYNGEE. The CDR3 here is CASSATQGVTTEAFF. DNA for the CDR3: TGTGCCAGCAGCGCTACCCAGGGTGTGACCACTGAAGCTTTCTTT.

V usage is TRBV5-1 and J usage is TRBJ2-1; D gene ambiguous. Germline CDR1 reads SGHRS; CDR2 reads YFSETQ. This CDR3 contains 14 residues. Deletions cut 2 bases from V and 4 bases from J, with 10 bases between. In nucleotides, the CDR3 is TGCGCCAGCAGCTTCGACCGTCCTTACAATGAGCAGTTCTTC. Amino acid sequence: CASSFDRPYNEQFF. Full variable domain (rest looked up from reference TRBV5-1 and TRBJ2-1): KAGVTQTPRYLIKTRGQQVTLSCSPISGHRSVSWYQQTPGQGLQFLFEYFSETQRNKGNFPGRFSGRQFSNSRSEMNVSTLELGDSALYLCASSFDRPYNEQFFGPGTRLTVL.

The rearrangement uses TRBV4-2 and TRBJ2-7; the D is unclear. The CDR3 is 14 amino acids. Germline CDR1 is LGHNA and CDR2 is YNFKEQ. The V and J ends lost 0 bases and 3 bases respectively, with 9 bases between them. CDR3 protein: CASSQDRSDYEQYF. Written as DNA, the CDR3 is TGTGCCAGCAGCCAAGATCGGTCGGACTACGAGCAGTACTTC.

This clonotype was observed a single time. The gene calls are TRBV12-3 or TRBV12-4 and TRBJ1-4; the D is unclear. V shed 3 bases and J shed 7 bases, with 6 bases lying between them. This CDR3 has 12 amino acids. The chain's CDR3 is CASSFFSEKLFF. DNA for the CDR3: TGTGCCAGCAGTTTTTTTAGTGAAAAACTGTTTTTT.

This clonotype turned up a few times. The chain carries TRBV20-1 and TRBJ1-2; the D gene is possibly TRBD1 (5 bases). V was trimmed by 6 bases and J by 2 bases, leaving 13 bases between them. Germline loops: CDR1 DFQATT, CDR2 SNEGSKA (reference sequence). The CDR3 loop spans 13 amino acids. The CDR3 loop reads CSASRRGNYGYTF. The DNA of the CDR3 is TGCAGTGCCTCACGACGGGGGAACTATGGCTACACCTTC.

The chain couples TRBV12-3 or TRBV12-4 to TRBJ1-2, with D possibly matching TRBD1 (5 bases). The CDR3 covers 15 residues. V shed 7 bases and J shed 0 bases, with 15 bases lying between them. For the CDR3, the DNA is TGTGCCAGCACGCCGGGGACCCCCGCTAACTATGGCTACACCTTC. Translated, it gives CASTPGTPANYGYTF.

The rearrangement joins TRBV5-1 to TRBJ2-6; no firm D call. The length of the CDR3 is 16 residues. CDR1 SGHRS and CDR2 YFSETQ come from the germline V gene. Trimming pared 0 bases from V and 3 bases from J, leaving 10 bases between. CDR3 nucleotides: TGCGCCAGCAGCTTGGCCCCGGGCTATGGGGCCAACGTCCTGACTTTC. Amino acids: CASSLAPGYGANVLTF.

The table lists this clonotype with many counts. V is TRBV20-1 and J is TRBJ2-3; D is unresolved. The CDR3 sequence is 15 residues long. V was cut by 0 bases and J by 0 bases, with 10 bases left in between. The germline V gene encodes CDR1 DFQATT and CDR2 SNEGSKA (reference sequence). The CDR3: CSARDLMTSTDTQYF. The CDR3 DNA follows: TGCAGTGCTAGAGATTTAATGACTAGCACAGATACGCAGTATTTT.